This note documents a single T cell receptor (beta chain) sequence. Its antigen is as yet unknown. This record comes from a study of early T cells in non-severe SARS-CoV-2 infection. Attachment of unique molecular identifiers was made to individual cDNA molecules. TCRdb re-called the 5' RACE reads through MiXCR, storing one row per CDR3 protein. The sample lists just under 65,000 distinct CDR3 sequences, 11% occurring once. The study, taken as a whole, reports: VDJdb matching favored anti-spike CD8 responses, missing private and CD4 specificities.

This clonotype was obtained from an adult who was a healthcare worker with PCR-confirmed SARS-CoV-2 infection or an uninfected control (not recorded which). The specimen comprised whole blood, sampled at baseline.

CDR3 protein: CSARDTSGGSYEQYF. The DNA of the CDR3 is TGCAGTGCTAGAGATACAAGCGGGGGGTCCTACGAGCAGTACTTC. V and J are TRBV20-1 and TRBJ2-7, with 9 bases aligning to TRBD2. This CDR3 is built from 15 residues. The J segment lost 1 base and the V segment lost 0 bases, leaving 4 bases of the junction unmatched. Germline loops: CDR1 DFQATT, CDR2 SNEGSKA (reference sequence).